This T cell receptor beta chain was sequenced in a study of cytomegalovirus exposure and HLA in healthy donors. About this clone: Its antigen is undetermined.

Study-wide results and caveats: Reportedly, cytomegalovirus status was diagnosed with high sensitivity and specificity. Among immune exposure information, only CMV serostatus was available. Sequencing artifact likely explains a cluster of highly shared sequence variants. Relative to equally common others, HLA-associated TCR beta chains showed greater clonal expansion in a later analysis.

13 Jbeta primers and 60 Vbeta primers were used for the PCR. Measured with immunoSEQ multiplex PCR; TCRdb has only the in-frame clones, and not every one. The data show 150,000 to 200,000 clones, approximately 80% seen once. Germline V CDR1 and CDR2: KGHSH, LQKENI. This CDR3 region has 15 residues. Trimming took off 6 bases at V and 6 bases at J, with 20 bases between the two ends. Material for sequencing was PBMCs. The clonotype originates from a middle-aged woman in good health and CMV-seronegative. This rearrangement joins TRBV18 to TRBJ1-2; tentative D call: TRBD1 (6 bases). CDR3 nucleotide sequence: TGTGCCAGCTCCCCCTCCGGGGGGCAGGGTGATGGCTACACCTTC. Its protein product is CASSPSGGQGDGYTF.